This section outlines one T cell receptor beta chain sequence together with its context. This CDR3 contains 17 residues. Germline V gives CDR1 LNHDA, CDR2 SQIVND (reference sequence). V shed 3 bases and J shed 4 bases, with 18 bases lying between them. Per the original data handling: Amplification with reference gene primers provided the estimates of nucleated cell counts. Sequencing was performed with immunoSEQ multiplex PCR; in TCRdb, only in-frame clones are kept and a portion is missing. The V and J calls and clone size were taken over from that table, and D and trimming were inferred from the DNA. The table has 200,000 to 250,000 clones, around four fifths seen once. This sample stems from a study of blood T cell repertoires in COVID-19. Study background: Researchers got acute and convalescent COVID-19 samples from the United States, Italy and Spain. From T cells, B-cell-depleted T cells, or PBMCs came the material, which was cDNA or gDNA.

The clonotype comes from a man aged 30 to 39 who had recovered from COVID-19. Sequencing used peripheral blood. The chain carries TRBV19 and TRBJ2-2, with D maybe TRBD2 (5 bases). CDR3 DNA: TGTGCCAGTAGTATTGGTTTTTTGAGGGCCGCCACCGGGGAGCTGTTTTTT. Protein: CASSIGFLRAATGELFF.